This T cell receptor (beta chain) appears in the sequencing data of a study of blood T cell repertoires in COVID-19. Germline-derived CDR1 and CDR2 are LGHNA and YSLEER. The trim removed 2 bases at V and 3 bases at J, leaving 2 bases unmatched. This CDR3 spans 14 amino acids. Original data processing: Amplified reference gene primers provided the basis for estimating nucleated cell counts. Profiled with immunoSEQ multiplex PCR; TCRdb holds only in-frame clones, not every one. The D gene and trimming were derived from the DNA, and the V and J assignments and clone size from that table. The data contain 190,000 or so clones, 65% to 85% of them singletons. Recruits, aged about 18 to 90 years, lived in under 25 US areas. Each participant's cohort was designated according to participant-reported clinical history. The recovered donors of Cohort 3 showed two negative PCRs, clearance, or symptom resolution.

The rearrangement links TRBV4-3 to TRBJ1-2; 8 nucleotides line up with TRBD1. Source material: PBMCs or T cells enriched from blood (not recorded which). The sequence came from a man aged 35-49 years who had recovered from COVID-19. The DNA of the CDR3 is TGCGCCAGCAGCCAATCGGACAGGGACTATGGCTACACCTTC. This encodes CASSQSDRDYGYTF.